This T cell receptor beta chain was observed in a study of shared clonotypes between healthy human individuals (dated by TCRdb to the early 2020s). For the wider study: The cohort included three men and a couple of women between 18 and 49 years of age. For each donor, three plates each were used for CD4 naive and CD4 memory, two plates were used for CD8 naive, and one plate was used for CD8 memory. The study deeply sequenced blood TCR repertoires of about 5 healthy adults to estimate repertoire size and the extent of clonotype sharing between individuals. To increase sequencing depth and limit assay-specific biases, different laboratories used diverse techniques to prepare libraries and sequence TCR repertoires. Between about 0.94 and 8.9 billion PBMCs per donor were obtained by leukapheresis. Study-wide findings and limitations: Sampling was limited to blood, and TCR repertoires in tissue likely differ from TCR repertoires in blood. Higher generation probabilities were observed for clonotypes shared by all four sorted-subset donors than for non-shared clonotypes. When several donors were compared, the shared fraction of clonotypes was about 5.4% for naive CD4, less than 4% for naive CD8, 2.3% for memory CD4, and approximately 0.4% for memory CD8. Naive subsets generally had larger estimated clonotype richness than memory subsets. Rarefaction of sorted-subset datasets indicated incomplete sequencing despite the large sequencing depth. Pairwise subsampling indicated that sequencing depth was expected to affect the degree of clonotype sharing among donors. Because the study included a small number of donors, the genetic and exposure-history diversity represented was limited.

TCR CDR3 regions were amplified from genomic DNA by multiplex PCR using the deep immunoSEQ assay. For each cell subset, the extracted genomic DNA was distributed evenly across all wells of several immunoSEQ 96-well plates, and each plate served as one replicate. For sorted subsets, 150 to 200 ng genomic DNA, equal to tens of thousands of T cell genomes, was loaded into each replicate PCR. The purified libraries were quantified using a Qubit 3.0 fluorometer, sized with a Bioanalyzer 2100, and then quantified again using the KAPA Library Quantification kit. A separate single-read 150-cycle Illumina NextSeq 550 flow cell was used to sequence each immunoSEQ 96-well plate. In the original analysis: Because the immunoSEQ output included only junctional sequences and no quality scores, the filtering could not be the same as the filtering used for full-length reads. To assign V/J genes and CDR3, sequences were annotated using PyIR, a Python wrapper for IgBLAST v1.9, with IMGT germline references. Any read was removed if the V/J assignment was weak (E-value above 1e-6), the CDR3 was missing, or the read contained stop codons, out-of-frame junctions, or ambiguous translated residues. V3J clonotypes were defined as sequences sharing an identical inferred V gene, J gene, and CDR3 amino acid sequence. To compute the percentage overlap between repertoires, the number of shared unique clonotypes was divided by the size of the smaller repertoire. Richness of each repertoire was evaluated using RTK rarefaction, the Chao1 estimator, and Recon v2.1 estimates of unobserved clonotypes. Generation probabilities for all TCRbeta clonotypes obtained by the gDNA method from a handful of donors were computed using OLGA. TCRdb limited this immuneACCESS table to in-frame rearrangements with V and J called. A share of clones is missing; checked studies link under half to unresolved V genes, and the rest is unexplained. V and J calls and clone size are copied from that table; D and trimming were computed from the DNA. The sample includes approximately 1,000,000 clones, with 70% to 80% observed a single time. More than 0.85% of the sample goes to the ten largest clones.

The CDR3 goes from the cysteine to the phenylalanine over 16 residues. CDR3 DNA is the only sequence kept; it has 48 bases, read in frame from the first base. Clipping removes 2 bases from V and 4 bases from J, with 7 as the unmatched junction base count. As encoded in the germline V gene, CDR1 is KGHSH while CDR2 is LQKENI. In the case of this clone: This clone's antigen is unknown. Base-call qualities are not available, and no considerably larger clone is one nucleotide away.

The donors were healthy, HIV-negative adults with no recently reported acute infections or vaccinations. Only Caucasian adults living in Nashville, Tennessee, USA were represented among the donors. CD4+ T cells were enriched by magnetic negative selection; naive cells were then positively selected on CD45RA, and the negative fraction formed the memory subset. After blood collection by leukapheresis, PBMCs were isolated using Ficoll-Histopaque density gradient centrifugation and then cryopreserved in the vapor phase of liquid nitrogen. Analytical flow cytometry was used to check the purity and quantity of every magnetically sorted T cell population. Each sorted fraction had its genomic DNA isolated and then quantified by UV absorbance on a Nanodrop 2000c.

The chain is made from TRBV18 and TRBJ2-1; 8 central nucleotides agree with TRBD2. The receptor was derived from a young man in good health. Some clones in this sample may be carry-over from other donors' samples. The sequenced sample was memory CD4+ T cells from PBMCs. The label giving this sample's cell subset or site can be read as: CD45RA-negative fraction. At the DNA level, the sequence is TGTGCCAGCTCACCAGGCGTAGCGGGGAGGTACAATGAGCAGTTCTTC. The resulting protein is CASSPGVAGRYNEQFF.